This passage covers 30 T cell receptor beta chains from one sample sequenced in a study of Graves' ophthalmopathy and Graves' hyperthyroidism. The sequenced template was RNA, covering the TCR beta CDR3 region. First-round RT-PCR used HTBI primers; second-round multiplex PCR followed. TCRdb passed the multiplex PCR reads through MiXCR, listing each CDR3 protein once. This table holds hundreds of thousands of distinct CDR3 sequences, around a fifth found once. The sample consisted of peripheral blood. Receptors were obtained from a woman younger than 30 with stable Graves' hyperthyroidism. Some clones in this sample may be carry-over from other donors' samples.

This clonotype was counted ten times or more. V usage is TRBV7-9 and J usage is TRBJ1-2, with 8 bases fitting TRBD1. The V and J ends lost 5 bases and 8 bases, in that order; junction bases with no gene match: 7. This CDR3 is built from 13 residues. Germline CDR1 SEHNR, CDR2 FQNEAQ (reference sequence). The CDR3 protein is CASSLRQGRGYTF. In DNA form, the CDR3 reads TGTGCCAGCAGCCTCAGACAGGGGCGCGGCTACACCTTC.

This clonotype was seen repeatedly, ten times or more. V is TRBV7-2 and J is TRBJ1-6; 8 bases map to TRBD1. Per germline, CDR1 SGHTA and CDR2 FQGNSA. CDR3 length equals 15 residues. Trimming took 6 bases from V and 4 from J; bases not matched to a gene: 5. The CDR3 reads CASRQGQVYNSPLHF. CDR3 nucleotide sequence: TGTGCCAGCAGACAGGGACAGGTTTATAATTCACCCCTCCACTTT.

The sample holds many counts of this clonotype. The gene calls are TRBV28 and TRBJ2-7; 12 bases are shared with TRBD1. The V gene end was trimmed by 4 bases and the J gene end by 7 bases; junction bases not matched to a gene: 5. The CDR3 covers 14 residues. Germline CDR1 reads MDHEN; CDR2 reads SYDVKM. CDR3 residues: CASSSGTGGWEQYF. In DNA, the CDR3 is TGTGCCAGCAGTTCCGGGACAGGGGGCTGGGAGCAGTACTTC.

The sample holds many counts of this clonotype. The CDR3 ends on some other residue instead of the conserved phenylalanine or tryptophan, so this is likely a read error. The V call is TRBV6-5, the J call TRBJ1-6; D unclear. The length of the CDR3 is 16 residues. Germline V gene lookup returns CDR1 MNHEY and CDR2 SVGAGI. With 2 bases removed from V and 9 bases from J, the gap between germline ends came to 17 bases. The CDR3 is CASSYQAAPLTSPLHL. The CDR3 DNA is TGTGCCAGCAGTTACCAGGCAGCCCCACTGACTTCACCCCTCCACCTT.

V usage is TRBV19 and J usage is TRBJ1-2, with no clear D. Germline CDR1 is LNHDA and CDR2 is SQIVND (reference sequence). The ends were cut back, 5 bases at V and 4 bases at J, with 14 bases in the middle. CDR3 length: 14 residues. CDR3 DNA: TGTGCCAGTAGTCGGCTGGGCTCCTCCTATGGCTACACCTTC. It yields the protein CASSRLGSSYGYTF.

This clonotype was seen ten or more times. DNA of the CDR3: TGTGCCACCAGCAGAGGCCGGGGGAGTCGTTATTCACCCCTCCACTTT. This translates into CATSRGRGSRYSPLHF. The J gene is TRBJ1-6, the V gene TRBV15; weak D call: TRBD1 (5 bases). The length of the CDR3 is 16 residues. The V end was cut by 1 base, the J end by 8 bases, with 15 bases between. Germline CDR1 and CDR2: LNHNV and YYDKDF (reference sequence).

CDR3 sequence reads: CASSTDGTDEAFF. In nucleotides, the CDR3 is TGCGCCAGCAGTACAGACGGGACGGATGAAGCTTTCTTT. V gene TRBV10-1 combines with J gene TRBJ1-1; D is possibly TRBD1 (5 bases). V lost 5 bases and J 7 bases, leaving 14 bases between the germline ends. There are 13 residues in the CDR3. Germline V CDR1 and CDR2: WNHNN, SYGVQD (reference sequence).

This clonotype appeared many times. The genes are TRBV6-1 and TRBJ1-6, with D perhaps matching TRBD1 (5 bases). With 4 bases removed from V and 6 bases from J, the gap between germline ends came to 13 bases. Germline V lookup: CDR1 MNHNS, CDR2 SASEGT. The CDR3 is made up of 15 amino acids. CDR3 DNA sequence: TGTGCCAGCAGTGTGGTAGTCGGGGGTAATTCACCCCTCCACTTT. Amino acids: CASSVVVGGNSPLHF.

The CDR3 DNA is TGTGCCAGCAAGCAGGACGGGGGAGAGACCCAGTACTTC. This encodes CASKQDGGETQYF. V usage is TRBV2 and J usage is TRBJ2-5, with D perhaps TRBD2 (6 bases). The germline V gene has CDR1 SNHLY and CDR2 FYNNEI. The CDR3 is 13 residues long. V was trimmed by 7 bases and J by 4 bases, leaving 13 bases between them.

This clonotype was seen many times. This sequence joins TRBV11-1 and TRBJ1-1; D is unclear. The CDR3 has 13 amino acids. With 5 bases removed from V and 4 bases from J, the gap between germline ends came to 11 bases. CDR1 and CDR2 (germline): SGHAT, FQDESV (reference sequence). The CDR3 region is CASSLEGVTEAFF. Here the CDR3 DNA reads TGTGCCAGCAGCCTTGAGGGCGTCACTGAAGCTTTCTTT.

This clonotype was seen more than once but under ten times. The J gene is TRBJ1-5, the V gene TRBV24-1; D not resolved. Per the germline V gene, CDR1 is KGHDR and CDR2 is SFDVKD. V was shortened by 4 bases and J by 3 bases, with 9 bases between the two germline ends. CDR3 size: 14 residues. The CDR3 sequence is CATSESGDNQPQHF. The CDR3 DNA reads TGTGCCACCAGTGAATCCGGTGACAATCAGCCCCAGCATTTT.

This clonotype appeared a single time. The chain recombines TRBV9 with TRBJ1-2, with D possibly being TRBD1 (6 bases). V was clipped by 0 bases and J by 2 bases, with 11 bases between them. The CDR3 runs to 15 residues. Germline loops: CDR1 SGDLS, CDR2 YYNGEE. This chain's CDR3 is CASSVEGGQNYGYTF. The CDR3 nucleotides read TGTGCCAGCAGCGTAGAAGGGGGACAAAACTATGGCTACACCTTC.

This clonotype was seen many times. This sequence joins TRBV5-1 and TRBJ2-4, with unresolved D. V lost 4 bases, J lost 8 bases, and 19 bases lay in between. Germline CDR1 is SGHRS and CDR2 is YFSETQ. The CDR3 totals 15 residues. The CDR3 is CASSIPVANMDIQYF. CDR3 nucleotide sequence: TGCGCCAGCAGCATTCCCGTGGCTAATATGGACATTCAGTACTTC. Together with reference TRBV5-1 and TRBJ2-4, the CDR3 gives the full variable domain: KAGVTQTPRYLIKTRGQQVTLSCSPISGHRSVSWYQQTPGQGLQFLFEYFSETQRNKGNFPGRFSGRQFSNSRSEMNVSTLELGDSALYLCASSIPVANMDIQYFGAGTRLSVL.

This clonotype was observed many times. The V and J genes are TRBV6-1 and TRBJ2-5; D unclear. Germline V lookup: CDR1 MNHNS, CDR2 SASEGT. Trimming shortened V by 4 bases and J by 0 bases, and 9 bases separated the two germline ends. The CDR3 contains 14 residues. CDR3 in amino acids: CASSVWTDQETQYF. The DNA for the CDR3 is TGTGCCAGCAGTGTGTGGACGGACCAAGAGACCCAGTACTTC.

This clonotype has at least ten counts. The CDR3 bases are TGTGCCAGCACACTCGGGACAGGGAATCAGCCCCAGCATTTT. This gives the protein CASTLGTGNQPQHF. V is TRBV6-2 or TRBV6-3 and J is TRBJ1-5, with 9 nucleotides matching TRBD1. Germline V CDR1 and CDR2: MNHEY, SVGEGT. The J segment lost 4 bases and the V segment lost 7 bases, leaving 5 bases of the junction unmatched. This CDR3 has 14 amino acids.

This clonotype was recorded at least ten times. V and J are TRBV28 and TRBJ2-5, with TRBD2 as a possible D gene (6 bases). This CDR3 comprises 15 residues. Germline assignment: CDR1 MDHEN and CDR2 SYDVKM. Deletions cut 6 bases from V and 1 base from J, with 15 bases between. This CDR3 is CASSSSRDSQETQYF. In DNA form, the CDR3 reads TGTGCCAGCAGCTCCAGCCGGGACTCCCAAGAGACCCAGTACTTC.

This clonotype has at least ten counts. The chain couples TRBV12-3 or TRBV12-4 to TRBJ2-7, with TRBD1 identical over 7 bases. The CDR3 is made up of 12 amino acids. V gave up 6 bases and J gave up 2 bases; unmatched junction bases: 1. In DNA form, the CDR3 reads TGTGCCAGCAGGAGGGGGCCCTACGAGCAGTACTTC. This codes for CASRRGPYEQYF.

Ten or more counts support this clonotype. The V and J genes are TRBV6-5 and TRBJ2-7, with D perhaps TRBD2 (6 bases). V shed 0 bases and J shed 0 bases, with 9 bases lying between them. Germline V gene lookup returns CDR1 MNHEY and CDR2 SVGAGI. This CDR3 spans 15 amino acids. The CDR3 region is CASSYSGDFSYEQYF. DNA for the CDR3: TGTGCCAGCAGTTACTCCGGGGACTTCTCCTACGAGCAGTACTTC.

This clonotype was observed at least ten times. The chain employs TRBV12-3 or TRBV12-4 and TRBJ1-5; D gene uncertain. Trimming cost V 9 bases and J 3 bases, with 9 bases left between them. This CDR3 is built from 12 residues. The chain's CDR3 is CASCELNQPQHF. Written as DNA, the CDR3 is TGTGCCAGTTGTGAGCTCAATCAGCCCCAGCATTTT.

This clonotype was seen repeatedly, ten times or more. The chain uses TRBV6-2 or TRBV6-3 and TRBJ2-6; D gene uncertain. This CDR3 is 12 amino acids long. The germline CDR1 and CDR2 sequences are MNHEY and SVGEGT. Trimming pared 10 bases from V and 1 base from J, leaving 5 bases between. The CDR3 here is CATRSGANVLTF. CDR3 DNA sequence: TGTGCCACCCGATCTGGGGCCAACGTCCTGACTTTC.

This clonotype was counted only a few times. J is TRBJ2-7 and V is TRBV20-1; TRBD1 matches 10 bases. CDR3 length: 14 amino acids. Trimming took 6 bases from V and 5 from J; bases not matched to a gene: 10. Germline V gene data show CDR1 as DFQATT and CDR2 as SNEGSKA (reference sequence). In nucleotides, the CDR3 is TGCAGTGCCTTTCCGGGACAGGGGATAAACGAGCAGTACTTC. Translation gives CSAFPGQGINEQYF.

This clonotype was seen ten or more times. The rearrangement joins TRBV15 to TRBJ2-7; TRBD2 agrees at 8 bases. Germline CDR1 is LNHNV and CDR2 is YYDKDF (reference sequence). The V gene end was trimmed by 6 bases and the J gene end by 0 bases; junction bases not matched to a gene: 4. The CDR3 extends over 14 amino acids. The CDR3 spells CATRGSGASYEQYF. The CDR3 region has the DNA TGTGCCACCAGGGGTAGCGGGGCCTCCTACGAGCAGTACTTC.

The chain links TRBV5-5 to TRBJ1-2; 8 bases are shared with TRBD1. In germline, CDR1 is SGHKS, CDR2 YYEKEE (reference sequence). This CDR3 has 14 amino acids. Germline trimming cut 4 bases from V and 8 bases from J; bases unmatched to any gene: 10. This chain's CDR3 is CASSPVQGGYGYTF. The CDR3 coding sequence is TGTGCCAGCAGCCCCGTACAGGGGGGGTACGGCTACACCTTC.

This clonotype was seen a few times. V is TRBV12-5 and J is TRBJ2-7; D is possibly TRBD2 (7 bases). From germline, CDR1 is LGHNT and CDR2 FRNRAP. CDR3 length equals 17 residues. V lost 1 base and J lost 2, with 18 bases in between. The CDR3 sequence: CASGLALGEGDPYEQYF. CDR3 in DNA: TGTGCTAGTGGTTTGGCACTGGGGGAGGGGGATCCCTACGAGCAGTACTTC.

This clonotype showed up many times. This chain links TRBV20-1 with TRBJ1-2; the D is unclear. The CDR3 is made up of 17 amino acids. Germline values: CDR1 DFQATT, CDR2 SNEGSKA (reference sequence). Trimming cost V 1 base and J 5 bases, with 23 bases left between them. The CDR3 coding sequence is TGCAGTGCTAGAGCCCCCTCCGGATCTCGGACTTTTTATGGCTACACCTTC. Amino acids: CSARAPSGSRTFYGYTF.

Many counts were recorded for this clonotype. The rearrangement links TRBV6-1 to TRBJ1-1; 7 bases are a match to TRBD1. The CDR3 totals 13 residues. Trimming took 5 bases from V and 11 from J; bases not matched to a gene: 11. CDR1 is MNHNS, CDR2 SASEGT, per germline. CDR3 DNA sequence: TGTGCCAGCAGTCGGCAAACAGGGGTGGAGGCTTTCTTT. It codes for CASSRQTGVEAFF.

This clonotype was seen ten or more times. The chain couples TRBV12-3 or TRBV12-4 to TRBJ1-2, with 9 bases aligning to TRBD1. The CDR3 totals 16 residues. V gave up 5 bases and J gave up 6 bases; unmatched junction bases: 13. The CDR3 bases are TGTGCCAGCAGTCCCCCCTTGATTGGACAGGGGAATGGCTACACCTTC. Translating gives CASSPPLIGQGNGYTF.

The chain couples TRBV20-1 to TRBJ2-7, with 12 bases identical to TRBD2. The length of the CDR3 is 16 residues. The V and J ends lost 6 bases and 3 bases, in that order; junction bases with no gene match: 12. Germline CDR1 is DFQATT and CDR2 is SNEGSKA (reference sequence). The CDR3 DNA sequence: TGCAGTGCCCCACTAGCGGGAGGACAACCACTCTACGAGCAGTACTTC. Encoded protein: CSAPLAGGQPLYEQYF.

The chain combines TRBV11-1 with TRBJ2-2; 7 nucleotides align to TRBD1. Germline V gene data show CDR1 as SGHAT and CDR2 as FQDESV (reference sequence). V dropped 2 bases and J dropped 0; count of bases not matched to a gene: 6. The CDR3 consists of 17 residues. CDR3 region: CASSLLDRRTNTGELFF. The DNA for the CDR3 is TGTGCCAGCAGCTTACTGGACAGGAGAACGAACACCGGGGAGCTGTTTTTT.

This clonotype has only a few counts. V is TRBV28 and J is TRBJ2-5; 12 bases fit TRBD2. The CDR3 covers 16 residues. Germline V lookup: CDR1 MDHEN, CDR2 SYDVKM. V shed 6 bases and J 5 bases; nucleotides not matched to a gene: 10. The CDR3 nucleotides are TGTGCCAGCAGCCAACGACTAGCGGGAGAGGGGGAGACCCAGTACTTC. The encoded protein is CASSQRLAGEGETQYF.